The sequence of this T cell receptor (beta chain) was determined in a study of IL-17A CD8 T cells in psoriatic arthritis synovium. Study-wide context: The study was designed to define the phenotype, molecular profile and function of synovial IL-17A+CD8+ T cells in the pathogenesis of psoriatic arthritis.

After DNA extraction (Qiagen), TCRbeta V-D-J rearrangements were amplified in a bias-controlled manner and then sequenced at high throughput (immunoSEQ; Adaptive Biotech). The original methods were these. Productive sequences were analyzed at sequence level using the immunoSEQ Analyzer platform. Clonality was calculated as 1 minus Pielou's evenness, so values run from 0 (highly polyclonal) up to 1 (monoclonal). The Morisita index, ranging from 0 (no similarity) to 1 (complete similarity), was used to quantify repertoire overlap between subsets. Not all clones reach the TCRdb copy of this immuneACCESS table, which keeps in-frame sequences only. Checked studies attribute under half of the gap to unresolved V genes and leave the rest unexplained. For V, J and clone size, that table is used; D and trimming come from the DNA. The sample table records 2,000 to 3,000 clones; 72% of these occur just once. 13% to 15% of the sample comes from the top ten.

This clone was picked up one time. Its antigen target is currently unknown. No per-base quality is available; no much larger clone lies one base away. Spanning cysteine to phenylalanine, the CDR3 consists of 12 amino acids. Of the read, only the CDR3 DNA is kept; its 36 bases are in frame from base 1. Taken from the germline V gene, the CDR1 and CDR2 loops are SQVTM and ANQGSEA. V ends up 3 bases short and J 4 bases short, with an unmatched junction base count of 2. Synovial fluid effusions were drawn from actively inflamed joints of patients with psoriatic arthritis. Memory CD8+ T cells in synovial fluid were sorted patient by patient into Tc17 (IL-17A+) cells, bulk memory cells and Tc1 (IL-17A-IFNgamma+) cells in order to compare their TCR repertoires. Psoriatic arthritis patients met the Classification of Psoriatic Arthritis Study Group (CASPAR) criteria. For the bulk memory CD8+ T cell sort, CD45RA-CD27+/- cells were combined with CD45RA+CD27- cells. In a few patients with psoriatic arthritis, sorted CD8+ T cell subsets from synovial fluid were put through TCRbeta sequencing. Synovial fluid mononuclear cells were isolated with Lymphoprep and cryopreserved in liquid nitrogen before use. About 52% fetal calf serum and approximately 9% dimethyl sulfoxide were contained in the cryopreservation medium.

Overall results and qualifications from the work: Only three patients were covered by TCR sequencing, and this limited sample size was acknowledged by the authors. Although some individual clones took up over 5% of the repertoire, most synovial CD8+ subsets stayed polyclonal. Because no psoriatic arthritis synovial tissue samples were available, cells were taken from synovial fluid instead of synovial tissue.

This receptor chain uses TRBV29-1 and TRBJ1-2, and 7 junction bases match TRBD1. Sequenced input: memory CD8+ T cells from synovial fluid. In the paper's terms, the cell subset or site label means: bulk memory CD8+ T cells (CD45RA-CD27+/- and CD45RA+CD27-). The clonotype comes from a human donor with psoriatic arthritis. The DNA sequence follows: TGCAGCGTTGAGGGGGACAGCTATGGCTACACCTTC. Its amino acids are CSVEGDSYGYTF.